The present entry profiles one T cell receptor beta chain with its context. Its antigen remains unidentified. The data derive from a study of CD8 T cell repertoires and HIV-1 epitope variants. Study information: IL-2, IL-7 and IL-15 were added on days 3 and 7 of 10-day cultures. The baseline condition was 1M T cells left uncultured.

Trimming removed 2 bases from V and 3 bases from J, with 8 bases in between. CDR3 length: 14 residues. Germline V gives CDR1 KGHSY, CDR2 FQNENV. Generated by immunoSEQ multiplex PCR, the TCRdb table keeps only in-frame clones and is missing some. This sample has roughly 5,200 clones, with around 62% found just once. V usage is TRBV16 and J usage is TRBJ1-5, with a possible D match to TRBD1 (5 bases). The receptor's source is a male donor with HIV. Sequencing input: cultured CD8+ T cells derived from PBMCs. This CDR3 reads CASSQGAYNQPQHF. The DNA for the CDR3 is TGTGCCAGCAGCCAAGGGGCGTACAATCAGCCCCAGCATTTT.